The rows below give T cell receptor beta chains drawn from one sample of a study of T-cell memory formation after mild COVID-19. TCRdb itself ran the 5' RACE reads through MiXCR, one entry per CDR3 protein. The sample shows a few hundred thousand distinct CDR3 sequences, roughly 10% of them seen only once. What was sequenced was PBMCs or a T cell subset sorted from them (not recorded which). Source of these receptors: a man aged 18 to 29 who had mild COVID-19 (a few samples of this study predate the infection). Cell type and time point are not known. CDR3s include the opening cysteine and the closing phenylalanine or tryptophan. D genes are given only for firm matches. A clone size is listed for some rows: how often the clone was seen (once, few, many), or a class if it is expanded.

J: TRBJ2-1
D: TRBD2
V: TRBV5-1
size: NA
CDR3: CASSAPPSTSGVRMNEQFF
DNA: TGTGCCAGCAGCGCCCCACCTTCGACTAGCGGGGTCAGGATGAATGAGCAGTTCTTC

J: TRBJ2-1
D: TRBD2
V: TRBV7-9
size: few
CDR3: CASSLPRPGLAYNEQFF
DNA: TGTGCCAGCAGCTTGCCGCGTCCGGGACTAGCCTACAATGAGCAGTTCTTC

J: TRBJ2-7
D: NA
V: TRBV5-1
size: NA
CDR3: CASSLETSLRAYEQYF
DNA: TGCGCCAGCAGCTTGGAGACCTCTTTAAGGGCCTACGAGCAGTACTTC

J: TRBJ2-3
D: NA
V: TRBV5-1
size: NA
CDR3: CASSEHSSTDTQYF
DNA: TGCGCCAGCAGCGAGCACAGTAGCACAGATACGCAGTATTTT

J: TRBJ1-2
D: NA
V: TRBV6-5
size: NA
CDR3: CASTSSGYGYTF
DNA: TGTGCCAGCACCAGCTCGGGGTATGGCTACACCTTC

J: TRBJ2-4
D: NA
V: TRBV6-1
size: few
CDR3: CASSERDGASAKNIQYF
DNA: TGTGCCAGCAGTGAGCGGGATGGGGCCTCGGCCAAAAACATTCAGTACTTC

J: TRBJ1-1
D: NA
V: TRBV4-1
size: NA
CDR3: CASSQPGHSPWTEAFF
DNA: TGCGCCAGCAGCCAACCCGGACACTCTCCGTGGACTGAAGCTTTCTTT

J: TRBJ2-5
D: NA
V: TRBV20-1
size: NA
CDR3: CSAGQYVGETQYF
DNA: TGCAGTGCTGGGCAGTATGTCGGCGAGACCCAGTACTTC

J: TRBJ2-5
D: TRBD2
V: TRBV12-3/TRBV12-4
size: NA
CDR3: CASTSGLAGGQETQYF
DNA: TGTGCCAGCACCTCGGGACTAGCGGGGGGTCAAGAGACCCAGTACTTC

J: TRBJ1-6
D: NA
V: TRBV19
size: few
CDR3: CATNEASYNSPLHF
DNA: TGTGCCACCAATGAGGCGTCCTATAATTCACCCCTCCACTTT

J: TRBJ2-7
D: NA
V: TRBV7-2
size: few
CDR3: CASSSRVSSYEQYF
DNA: TGTGCCAGCAGCTCCCGGGTGAGCTCCTACGAGCAGTACTTC

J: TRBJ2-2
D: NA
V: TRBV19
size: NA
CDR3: CASVQGGTGELFF
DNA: TGTGCCAGCGTACAGGGCGGCACCGGGGAGCTGTTTTTT

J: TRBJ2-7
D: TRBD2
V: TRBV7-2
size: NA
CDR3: CASSFSRGETYEQYF
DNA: TGTGCCAGCAGCTTCTCTCGGGGGGAGACCTACGAGCAGTACTTC

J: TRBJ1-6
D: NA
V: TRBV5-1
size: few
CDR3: CASSPASGSDYNSPLHF
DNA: TGCGCCAGCAGCCCGGCCTCGGGGAGCGACTATAATTCACCCCTCCACTTT

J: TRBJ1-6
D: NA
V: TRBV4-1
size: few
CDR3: CASSGAWSSYNSPLHF
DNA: TGCGCCAGCTCGGGGGCCTGGAGCTCCTATAATTCACCCCTCCACTTT

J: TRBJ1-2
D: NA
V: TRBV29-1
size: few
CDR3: CSVSASGRYTF
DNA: TGCAGCGTCTCCGCTTCTGGTCGCTACACCTTC

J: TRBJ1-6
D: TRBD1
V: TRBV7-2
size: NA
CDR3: CASSGGQGMYSPLHF
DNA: TGTGCCAGCAGCGGGGGACAGGGCATGTATTCACCCCTCCACTTT

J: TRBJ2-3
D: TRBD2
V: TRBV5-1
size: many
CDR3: CASSLETSVDTQYF
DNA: TGCGCCAGCAGCTTGGAAACTAGCGTTGATACGCAGTATTTT

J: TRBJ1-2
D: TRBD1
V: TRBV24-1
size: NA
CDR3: CATDRENSYGYTF
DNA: TGTGCCACTGACAGGGAAAACTCCTATGGCTACACCTTC

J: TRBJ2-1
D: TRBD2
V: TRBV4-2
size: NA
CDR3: CASSQLEGLAGLEEQFF
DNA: TGTGCCAGCAGCCAATTAGAAGGACTAGCGGGGCTGGAGGAGCAGTTCTTC

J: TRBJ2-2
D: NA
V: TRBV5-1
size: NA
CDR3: CASSPVWDLNTGELFF
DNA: TGCGCCAGCAGCCCGGTATGGGACCTAAACACCGGGGAGCTGTTTTTT

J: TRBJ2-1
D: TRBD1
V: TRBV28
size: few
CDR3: CASSTTGQIFYNEQFF
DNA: TGTGCCAGCAGTACGACGGGACAGATTTTCTACAATGAGCAGTTCTTC

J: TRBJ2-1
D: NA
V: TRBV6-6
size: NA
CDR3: CASSYSDFGYNEQFF
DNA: TGTGCCAGCAGTTACTCCGACTTCGGGTACAATGAGCAGTTCTTC

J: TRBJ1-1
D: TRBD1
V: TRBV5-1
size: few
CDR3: CASSGRGQGWTEAFF
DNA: TGCGCCAGCAGCGGGAGGGGACAGGGGTGGACTGAAGCTTTCTTT

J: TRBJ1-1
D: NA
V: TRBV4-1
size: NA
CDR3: CASSPQPKGTTEAFF
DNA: TGCGCCAGCAGCCCTCAACCCAAGGGAACCACTGAAGCTTTCTTT

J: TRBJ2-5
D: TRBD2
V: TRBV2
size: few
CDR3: CASSEAGQRQAGTQYF
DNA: TGTGCCAGCAGTGAAGCGGGGCAGCGCCAAGCGGGAACCCAGTACTTC

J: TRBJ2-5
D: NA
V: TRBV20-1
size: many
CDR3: CSASASPARETQYF
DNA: TGCAGTGCTAGTGCTTCACCCGCGAGGGAGACCCAGTACTTC

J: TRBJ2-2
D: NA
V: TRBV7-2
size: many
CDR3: CASSLSVTGELFF
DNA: TGTGCCAGCAGCTTATCAGTGACCGGGGAGCTGTTTTTT

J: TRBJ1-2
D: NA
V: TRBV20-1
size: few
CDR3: CSAIPIYGYTF
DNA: TGCAGTGCTATCCCGATCTATGGCTACACCTTC

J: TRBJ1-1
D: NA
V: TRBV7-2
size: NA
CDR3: CASSSYKGVTEAFF
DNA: TGTGCCAGCAGCTCCTATAAGGGTGTAACTGAAGCTTTCTTT

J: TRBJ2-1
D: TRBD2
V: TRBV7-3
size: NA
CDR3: CASSLASGVYNEQFF
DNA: TGTGCCAGCAGCTTGGCTAGCGGGGTTTACAATGAGCAGTTCTTC

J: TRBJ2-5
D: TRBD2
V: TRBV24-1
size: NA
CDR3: CATGTSDKETQYF
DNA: TGTGCCACCGGGACTAGCGATAAAGAGACCCAGTACTTC

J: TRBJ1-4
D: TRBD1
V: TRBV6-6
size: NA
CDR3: CASREGQLNEKLFF
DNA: TGTGCCAGCAGGGAGGGACAGCTTAATGAAAAACTGTTTTTT

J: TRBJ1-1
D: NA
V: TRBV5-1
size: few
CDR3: CASRSGASNTEAFF
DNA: TGCGCCAGCAGATCAGGGGCGTCGAACACTGAAGCTTTCTTT

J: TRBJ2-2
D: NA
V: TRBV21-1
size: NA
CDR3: CASSKVTGELFF
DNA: TGTGCCAGCAGCAAAGTTACCGGGGAGCTGTTTTTT